The present entry profiles one T cell receptor beta chain with its context. Trimming left V 6 bases short and J 0 bases short, with 15 bases between. The CDR3 runs to 15 residues. Germline assignment: CDR1 MNHEY and CDR2 SMNVEV (reference sequence). Primers included in the PCR were 60 Vbeta and 13 Jbeta primers. Method: immunoSEQ multiplex PCR; TCRdb's copy keeps in-frame clones and lacks some. Found here are more than 80,000 clones, 60% to 80% of them singletons; the top ten hold about 2.5%. The data belong to a study of cytomegalovirus exposure and HLA in healthy donors. This clonotype was sampled from a female donor in good health and CMV-seronegative. The chain carries TRBV27 and TRBJ2-7; TRBD1 might be the D (5 bases). Sequencing was carried out using PBMCs. As DNA, the CDR3 is TGTGCCAGCAGCCTATTCTGGGGCATCTCCTACGAGCAGTACTTC. Translation: CASSLFWGISYEQYF.